This T cell receptor (beta chain) stems from a study of T cell responses to AZD1222 COVID-19 vaccine (dated by TCRdb to 2020 to 2023). Broadly, across the study: AZD1222 recipients with second doses at about 4 weeks or about 12 weeks were pooled, because spike-specific TCR depth and breadth did not differ between schedules. Trial participants were enrolled by age into subgroups of 18-55, 56-69 and 70-plus years, and around 150, 28 and 57 TCR-sequenced participants, respectively, were included in these subgroups. A total of 233 trial participants underwent TCR sequencing, of whom about 210 received two doses of AZD1222 and 26 received two doses of the MenACWY control vaccine.

The CDR3 runs 12 residues from the cysteine to the phenylalanine. The read is trimmed to its CDR3 DNA, 36 bases read in frame from base 1. As encoded in the germline V gene, CDR1 is MNHNS while CDR2 is SASEGT. The CDR3 regions of human TCRbeta chains were subjected to immunosequencing. The authors' analysis ran thus. TCRs in the repertoires were compared against a reference library of SARS-CoV-2-specific TCRs that had been generated with the MIRA antigen-specificity platform. Breadth meant the fraction of unique TCRs that were SARS-CoV-2-associated, whereas depth meant the fraction of total T cells that were SARS-CoV-2-associated. Using the MIRA data, each spike-specific TCR was assigned both to the spike region to which the TCR was reactive and to a CD4 or CD8 class. Log10-transformed breadth and depth values were compared by one-way ANOVA with Sidak's multiple comparisons tests. TCRdb retrieved this table from immuneACCESS and kept in-frame rearrangements only. Not all clones are present; in checked studies, unresolved V genes account for under half, and no reason is known for the remainder. The V and J calls and the clone size are those of that table, but D and trimming were determined from the DNA. This sample has 130,000 to 150,000 clones in its table, and approximately 90% of those were observed once. The ten biggest clones cover 1.6% of the sample.

Sample time point, as interpreted from the label and publication: baseline before first vaccination. The vaccinee samples were drawn from two UK trials, COV001 and COV002, one of which was a single-blind randomized controlled phase 2/3 trial testing AZD1222 (ChAdOx1 nCoV-19) in healthy adults. For TCRbeta chain sequencing, PBMC samples from trial participants were taken at day 0 and at day 28 after the second dose. The paper's findings and limits, for the study overall: CD4 TCRs associated with the vaccine covered the entire spike protein, and the dominant responses were in regions 160-218 and 743-854. Spike-specific TCR breadth and depth rose significantly after two AZD1222 doses compared with day 0 and with MenACWY recipients. Conclusions about previously exposed vaccinees are limited, since just six AZD1222 recipients were seropositive for SARS-CoV-2 at baseline. Reportedly, almost half of the unique spike-specific TCRs recognized epitopes lying outside the regions that are mutated in the B.1.351 and B.1.1.7 variants. The 56-69-year group was small, and its depth increase did not reach significance, likely because of low power. Because no day 14 peak-response samples were available, the repertoires could be characterized only after the peak T cell response. Most participants were white British and females outnumbered males, and the authors suggested that clonal diversity may have been underestimated.

This clone was seen once. Its binding antigen is unknown. Sequence at one end of the junction differs from germline and may be a read error. Material: peripheral blood, obtained on day 0 of AZD1222 vaccination. The sequence was collected from an adult in good health. The V and J genes are TRBV6-1 and TRBJ2-1; the D gene is tentatively TRBD1 or TRBD2, each matching 7 bases. The DNA sequence is given as TGTGCCAGCAGTTTTTGGGAGGGACAGAAGATCTTC. Translated, it reads CASSFWEGQKIF.